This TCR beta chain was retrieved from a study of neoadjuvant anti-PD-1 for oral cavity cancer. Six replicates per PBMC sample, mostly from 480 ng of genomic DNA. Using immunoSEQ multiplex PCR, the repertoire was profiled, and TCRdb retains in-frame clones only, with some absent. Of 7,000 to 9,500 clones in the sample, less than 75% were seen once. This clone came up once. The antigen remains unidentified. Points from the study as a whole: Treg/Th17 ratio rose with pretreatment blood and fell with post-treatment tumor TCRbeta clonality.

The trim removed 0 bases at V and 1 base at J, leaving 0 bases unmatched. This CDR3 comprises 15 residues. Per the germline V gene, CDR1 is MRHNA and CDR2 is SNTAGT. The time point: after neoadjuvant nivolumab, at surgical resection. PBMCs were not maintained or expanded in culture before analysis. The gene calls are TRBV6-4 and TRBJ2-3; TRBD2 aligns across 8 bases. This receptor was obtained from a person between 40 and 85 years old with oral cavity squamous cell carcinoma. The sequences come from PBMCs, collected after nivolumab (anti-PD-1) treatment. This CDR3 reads CASSDSSGGTDTQYF. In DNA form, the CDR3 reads TGTGCCAGCAGTGACTCTAGCGGGGGCACAGATACGCAGTATTTT.